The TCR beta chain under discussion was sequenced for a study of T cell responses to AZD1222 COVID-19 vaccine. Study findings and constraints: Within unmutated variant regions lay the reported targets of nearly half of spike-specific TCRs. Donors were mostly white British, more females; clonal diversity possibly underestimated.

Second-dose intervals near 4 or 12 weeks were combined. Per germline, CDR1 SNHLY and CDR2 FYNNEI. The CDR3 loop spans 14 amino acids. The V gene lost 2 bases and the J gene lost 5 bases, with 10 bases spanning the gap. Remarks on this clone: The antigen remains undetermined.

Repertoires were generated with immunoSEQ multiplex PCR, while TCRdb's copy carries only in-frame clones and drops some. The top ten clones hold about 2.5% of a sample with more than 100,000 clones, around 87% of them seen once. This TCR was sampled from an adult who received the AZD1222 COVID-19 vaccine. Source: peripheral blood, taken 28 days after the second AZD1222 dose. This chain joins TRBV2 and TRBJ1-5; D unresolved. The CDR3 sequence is CASSESRNDQPQHF. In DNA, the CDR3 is TGTGCCAGCAGTGAATCCAGGAACGATCAGCCCCAGCATTTT.